This entry features one TCR beta chain sequence. This entry comes from a study of blood T cell repertoires in COVID-19. The V gene lost 0 bases and the J gene lost 7 bases, with 9 bases spanning the gap. Germline-derived CDR1 and CDR2 are MNHNY and SVGAGI (reference sequence). The CDR3 contains 13 residues. Using immunoSEQ multiplex PCR, the repertoire was profiled, and TCRdb retains in-frame clones only, with some absent. The top ten clones hold under 7.5% of a sample with 310,000 or so clones, roughly 90% of them seen once. This chain connects TRBV6-6 to TRBJ1-1; no definite D call. The sequencing input was peripheral blood. This receptor was identified in a man in his late teens or twenties who had recovered from COVID-19. The CDR3 sequence: CASSYSSGNEAFF. CDR3 nucleotide sequence: TGTGCCAGCAGTTACTCCTCCGGGAATGAAGCTTTCTTT.